These 18 T cell receptor beta chains came from one sample sequenced in a study of blood T cell repertoires in COVID-19. The data were produced by immunoSEQ multiplex PCR, yet TCRdb's version contains in-frame clones alone and is incomplete. Of 200,000 or so clones listed, roughly four fifths are singletons. The sequenced material came from PBMCs or T cells enriched from blood (not recorded which). These receptor sequences come from a man aged 35-49 years who had recovered from COVID-19.

The chain recombines TRBV14 with TRBJ2-1, with 7 bases identical to TRBD2. The CDR3 totals 15 residues. J gave up 8 bases and V 4 bases, and 11 bases lay outside the gene matches. Germline CDR1 SGHDN, CDR2 FVKESK. The CDR3: CASSPQRLALHEQFF. The CDR3 bases are TGTGCCAGCAGCCCCCAACGACTAGCCCTTCATGAGCAGTTCTTC.

The chain has TRBV5-1 and TRBJ1-2; perhaps TRBD1 as D (6 bases). Trimming shortened V by 0 bases and J by 2 bases, and 11 bases separated the two germline ends. Germline V gives CDR1 SGHRS, CDR2 YFSETQ. The CDR3 extends over 15 amino acids. CDR3 nucleotides: TGCGCCAGCAGCTTGGTTTCCGGACAGAACTATGGCTACACCTTC. Its translation: CASSLVSGQNYGYTF.

Only a few counts were recorded for this clone. Distinct nucleotide sequences in the sample also encode this CDR3. This chain links TRBV30 with TRBJ1-1; weak D call: TRBD1 (6 bases). The CDR3 is made up of 13 amino acids. Deletions cut 1 base from V and 5 bases from J, with 11 bases between. Germline-derived CDR1 and CDR2 are GTSNPN and SVGIG (reference sequence). The CDR3 DNA sequence: TGTGCCTGGAGTGGTACAGGGAGAACTGAAGCTTTCTTT. Amino acid sequence: CAWSGTGRTEAFF.

The J gene is TRBJ1-4, the V gene TRBV4-2; possible D gene TRBD1, 6 bases. Germline lookup yields CDR1 LGHNA and CDR2 YNFKEQ. V gave up 5 bases and J gave up 3 bases, with 19 bases separating them. This CDR3 spans 17 amino acids. The CDR3 sequence is CASSSTFPGQANEKLFF. DNA of the CDR3: TGTGCCAGCAGCTCTACCTTCCCGGGACAAGCTAATGAAAAACTGTTTTTT.

V gene TRBV11-3 combines with J gene TRBJ2-2, with D tentatively TRBD1 (6 bases). V shed 1 base and J shed 3 bases, with 6 bases lying between them. CDR1 is SGHNT and CDR2 is YENEEA in the germline V gene. There are 14 residues in the CDR3. The CDR3 DNA reads TGTGCCAGCAGCTTAGCAGGGGACACCGGGGAGCTGTTTTTT. The encoded protein is CASSLAGDTGELFF.

The CDR3 DNA sequence: TGCGCCAGCAGACTGAGAACAGGGGCTAGTGAGCAGTTCTTC. Amino acid sequence: CASRLRTGASEQFF. The chain couples TRBV5-1 to TRBJ2-1; the match to TRBD1 covers 7 bases. Germline V lookup: CDR1 SGHRS, CDR2 YFSETQ. The CDR3 consists of 14 residues. V trimming: 5 bases; J trimming: 9 bases; junction bases outside the gene matches: 11.

The chain uses TRBV5-4 and TRBJ1-6; possible D gene TRBD1, 6 bases. CDR1 is SGHNT and CDR2 is YYREEE in the germline V gene (reference sequence). This CDR3 region has 13 residues. Trimming took 0 bases from V and 17 from J, leaving 15 bases between them. For the CDR3, the DNA is TGTGCCAGCAGCTTGGGGGACAAGTCGAGCTTCCACTTT. It specifies CASSLGDKSSFHF. The variable domain in full, with the rest retrieved from reference TRBV5-4 and TRBJ1-6, is ETGVTQSPTHLIKTRGQQVTLRCSSQSGHNTVSWYQQALGQGPQFIFQYYREEENGRGNFPPRFSGLQFPNYSSELNVNALELDDSALYLCASSLGDKSSFHFGNGTRLTVT.

The chain has TRBV27 and TRBJ1-1; D possibly corresponds to TRBD1 (6 bases). The CDR3 contains 12 residues. Germline V CDR1 and CDR2: MNHEY, SMNVEV (reference sequence). V lost 4 bases and J 6 bases, leaving 9 bases between the germline ends. The CDR3 region is CASSSRGSEAFF. For the CDR3, the DNA is TGTGCCAGCAGTTCCAGGGGTTCTGAAGCTTTCTTT.

This sequence joins TRBV5-6 and TRBJ2-3; 9 bases line up with TRBD2. Germline-derived CDR1 and CDR2 are SGHDT and YYEEEE. V lost 3 bases and J lost 7; bases outside the gene matches: 6. CDR3 length: 14 residues. CDR3 amino acids: CASSSGLAGYTQYF. CDR3 coding DNA: TGTGCCAGCAGCTCGGGACTAGCCGGCTATACGCAGTATTTT.

This clone was counted a single time. This chain uses TRBV3-1 (or the pseudogene TRBV3-2) with TRBJ1-1; D perhaps matches TRBD1 (5 bases). Trimming cost V 1 base and J 8 bases, with 23 bases left between them. This CDR3 has 17 amino acids. CDR1 and CDR2 from the germline V gene are LGHDT and YNNKEL (reference sequence). CDR3 nucleotides: TGTGCCAGCAGCCAAGTTACCGGGTCAAGCCCAGGGAGGGAAGCTTTCTTT. Translating it yields CASSQVTGSSPGREAFF.

The genes are TRBV6-5 and TRBJ1-4, with TRBD1 identical over 9 bases. Unmatched junction bases numbered 4, after V lost 0 bases and J lost 5 bases. CDR1 is MNHEY and CDR2 is SVGAGI in the germline V gene. CDR3 length: 16 amino acids. The DNA for the CDR3 is TGTGCCAGCAGTTACTCCAACAGGGGGCTCAATGAAAAACTGTTTTTT. It translates to CASSYSNRGLNEKLFF.

The gene calls are TRBV9 and TRBJ1-2, with TRBD1 identical over 7 bases. V lost 0 bases to trimming and J lost 1 base; unmatched junction nucleotides: 9. This CDR3 contains 17 residues. The germline V gene has CDR1 SGDLS and CDR2 YYNGEE. The CDR3 is CASSVEGALSYNYGYTF. CDR3 DNA sequence: TGTGCCAGCAGCGTAGAGGGGGCTCTGTCTTATAACTATGGCTACACCTTC.

This clone appeared many times. The J gene is TRBJ1-1, the V gene TRBV6-4, with D maybe TRBD1 (5 bases). Germline CDR1 MRHNA, CDR2 SNTAGT. The CDR3 extends over 13 amino acids. Trimming shortened V by 6 bases and J by 1 base, and 9 bases separated the two germline ends. This CDR3 reads CASRVTANTEAFF. CDR3 DNA: TGTGCCAGCAGAGTGACAGCGAACACTGAAGCTTTCTTT.

V is TRBV10-3 and J is TRBJ2-1; weak D call: TRBD1 (5 bases). Germline CDR1 ENHRY, CDR2 SYGVKD. V was clipped by 10 bases and J by 8 bases, with 12 bases between them. The CDR3 totals 11 residues. CDR3 loop: CATNKGDEQFF. The CDR3 nucleotides read TGTGCCACCAACAAAGGGGATGAGCAGTTCTTC.

The rearrangement links TRBV7-3 to TRBJ1-6; perhaps TRBD1 as D (6 bases). V dropped 5 bases and J dropped 2 bases, with 19 bases sitting between them. CDR3 length equals 18 residues. The germline V gene encodes CDR1 SGHTA and CDR2 FQGTGA. Here the CDR3 DNA reads TGTGCCAGCAGCCGGGAACCCTCAGGGGTCACCTATAATTCACCCCTCCACTTT. Its protein is CASSREPSGVTYNSPLHF.

The V call is TRBV5-5, the J call TRBJ2-2, with 10 bases aligning to TRBD2. The CDR3 runs to 19 residues. The germline gives CDR1 SGHKS, CDR2 YYEKEE (reference sequence). V was clipped by 2 bases and J by 7 bases; unmatched bases: 17. The chain's CDR3 is CASSFSWSGTSASGGELFF. The CDR3 DNA follows: TGTGCCAGCAGCTTCTCGTGGTCCGGGACTAGCGCCTCTGGCGGGGAGCTGTTTTTT.

The V and J genes are TRBV18 and TRBJ2-7; 8 bases are shared with TRBD2. The V segment lost 6 bases and the J segment 5 bases; nucleotides outside the gene matches: 15. The CDR3 has 16 residues. Per the germline V gene, CDR1 is KGHSH and CDR2 is LQKENI. This chain's CDR3 is CASSQGLVGVGDEQYF. For the CDR3, the DNA is TGTGCCAGCTCCCAGGGACTAGTGGGGGTAGGTGACGAGCAGTACTTC. Looking up the rest from reference TRBV18 and TRBJ2-7 gives the full variable domain: NAGVMQNPRHLVRRRGQEARLRCSPMKGHSHVYWYRQLPEEGLKFMVYLQKENIIDESGMPKERFSAEFPKEGPSILRIQQVVRGDSAAYFCASSQGLVGVGDEQYFGPGTRLTVT.

The gene calls are TRBV11-1 and TRBJ2-2; 11 nucleotides agree with TRBD1. The J segment lost 2 bases and the V segment lost 4 bases, leaving 3 bases of the junction unmatched. Germline CDR1 SGHAT, CDR2 FQDESV (reference sequence). This CDR3 has 16 residues. As DNA, the CDR3 is TGTGCCAGCAGCTGGGGGACAGGGGGTAACACCGGGGAGCTGTTTTTT. It specifies CASSWGTGGNTGELFF.